In this sample, the clone carrying this T cell receptor beta chain turned up once. Its cognate antigen is unknown. The sample is drawn from a study of T cells in localized non-small cell lung cancer. Produced via immunoSEQ multiplex PCR; TCRdb's table is partial and in-frame only. The data hold 50,000 to 60,000 clones, with around 87% observed a single time. Study-level points and caveats: Tumor samples were not multi-region, leaving intratumor heterogeneity unexcluded. Measurement of T cell clonality placed uninvolved adjacent lung highest, above the level in tumor. Out of the top 100 tumor clones, a median around 57 were seen in adjacent lung. Overall survival was longer when the density of T cells in the blood was higher.

This CDR3 region has 13 residues. Germline V gives CDR1 SGHDT, CDR2 YYEEEE. The V segment lost 2 bases and the J segment 6 bases; nucleotides outside the gene matches: 5. The TCR was taken from a female donor with stage II lung adenocarcinoma. Sequences were derived from PBMCs, sampled before any cancer treatment. The chain has TRBV5-6 and TRBJ2-7; TRBD2 matches 7 bases. Here the CDR3 DNA reads TGTGCCAGCAGCTTTGGACTAGTGGGCGAGCAGTACTTC. Protein: CASSFGLVGEQYF.